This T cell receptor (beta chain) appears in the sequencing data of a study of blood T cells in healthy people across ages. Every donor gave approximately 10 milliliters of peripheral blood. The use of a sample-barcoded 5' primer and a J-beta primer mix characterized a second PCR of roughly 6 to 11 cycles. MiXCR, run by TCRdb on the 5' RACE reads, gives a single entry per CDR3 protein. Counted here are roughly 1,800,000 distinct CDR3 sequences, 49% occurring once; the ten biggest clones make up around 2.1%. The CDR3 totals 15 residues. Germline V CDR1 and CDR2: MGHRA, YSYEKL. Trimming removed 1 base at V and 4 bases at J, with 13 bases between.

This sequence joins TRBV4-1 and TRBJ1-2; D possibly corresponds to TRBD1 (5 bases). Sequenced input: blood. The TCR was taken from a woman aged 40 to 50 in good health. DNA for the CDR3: TGCGCCAGCAGCCAAGTCATAGGCAGGGTCTATGGCTACACCTTC. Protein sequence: CASSQVIGRVYGYTF.